This TCR beta chain was sequenced in a study of shared clonotypes between healthy human individuals. About the study: Three CD4 naive, three CD4 memory, two CD8 naive and one CD8 memory plate were used per donor. Study-level findings and limits: Clonotypes that were shared across four donors made up approximately 5% of naive CD4 clonotypes.

The CDR3 length is 13 residues. In germline, CDR1 is MNHEY, CDR2 SMNVEV (reference sequence). V was shortened by 3 bases and J by 3 bases, with 9 bases between the two germline ends. A word on this clone: The antigen is undetermined.

Genomic DNA (from each subset) was split evenly across several immunoSEQ plates. As processed by the authors: Junction-only immunoSEQ sequences carried no quality scores, so filtering differed. The protocol was immunoSEQ multiplex PCR, while the TCRdb copy is restricted to in-frame clones and leaves out a portion. V and J calls and clone size are as listed in that table; D and trimming were resolved from the DNA. Seen here are some 200,000 clones, approximately 65% observed once, and the top ten hold more than 9.5%. This receptor was obtained from a man between 25 and 39 years old in good health. The sample taken for sequencing was memory CD4+ T cells sorted from blood. Regarding subset: CD45RA-negative fraction. The V and J genes are TRBV27 and TRBJ2-7; tentatively, D is TRBD2 (5 bases). DNA of the CDR3: TGTGCCAGCAGTTTTGCCCGGGGCTACGAGCAGTACTTC. Amino acids: CASSFARGYEQYF.